Listed below are T cell receptor beta chains from one sample, sequenced in a study of cytomegalovirus exposure and HLA in healthy donors. Measured with immunoSEQ multiplex PCR; TCRdb has only the in-frame clones, and not every one. Of roughly 200,000 clones in the sample, roughly four fifths were seen once. Sample: PBMCs. These receptor sequences come from a man aged 25-40 years in good health and CMV-seronegative. CDR3s include the opening cysteine and the closing phenylalanine or tryptophan. Fields, in order: J gene, clone size, D gene, V gene, CDR3 protein, CDR3 DNA. The D gene is left open where the match is weak. Clone size is shown for a subset of rows, as once, few, many or a class of expanded clone.

TRBJ1-1 | - | - | TRBV25-1 | CASSESEGATEAFF | TGTGCCAGCAGTGAATCCGAAGGGGCCACTGAAGCTTTCTTT
TRBJ2-5 | - | - | TRBV30 | CAWSSFQETQYF | TGTGCCTGGAGTTCATTTCAAGAGACCCAGTACTTC
TRBJ1-1 | - | - | TRBV18 | CASSPQGRNTEAFF | TGTGCCAGCTCACCTCAGGGTAGGAACACTGAAGCTTTCTTT
TRBJ2-7 | - | - | TRBV13 | CASSLGESHEQYF | TGTGCCAGCAGCTTAGGCGAGTCTCACGAGCAGTACTTC
TRBJ2-1 | - | TRBD2 | TRBV11-2 | CASSSHLQAGSSYNEQFF | TGTGCCAGCAGCTCACACCTCCAAGCGGGAAGCTCCTACAATGAGCAGTTCTTC
TRBJ2-2 | - | - | TRBV19 | CASNGALDTGELFF | TGTGCCAGTAATGGAGCTCTGGACACCGGGGAGCTGTTTTTT
TRBJ2-7 | - | - | TRBV19 | CASSIATGAYEQYF | TGTGCCAGTAGTATAGCTACGGGAGCCTACGAGCAGTACTTC
TRBJ2-7 | - | - | TRBV27 | CASSLKPGTPTYEQYF | TGTGCCAGCAGTTTAAAACCCGGGACACCGACCTACGAGCAGTACTTC
TRBJ2-7 | - | TRBD1 | TRBV5-1 | CASSSGQTEQYF | TGCGCCAGCAGCTCGGGACAGACCGAGCAGTACTTC
TRBJ2-5 | - | - | TRBV18 | CASSPNPAGQETQYF | TGTGCCAGCTCACCCAACCCGGCGGGGCAAGAGACCCAGTACTTC
TRBJ2-5 | few | - | TRBV2 | CASSGWTARQETQYF | TGTGCCAGCAGTGGCTGGACAGCCCGACAAGAGACCCAGTACTTC
TRBJ2-1 | - | - | TRBV6-4 | CASRQEARRYNEQFF | TGTGCCAGCAGGCAAGAGGCTAGAAGATACAATGAGCAGTTCTTC
TRBJ1-2 | - | TRBD1 | TRBV2 | CASSEGSQGGFRYTF | TGTGCCAGCAGTGAAGGGTCGCAGGGGGGTTTCCGCTACACCTTC
TRBJ2-1 | - | TRBD2 | TRBV28 | CASAKEGEGPSSGRALNEQFF | TGTGCCAGCGCCAAGGAGGGTGAGGGACCGAGTAGCGGGAGGGCCCTCAATGAGCAGTTCTTC
TRBJ2-6 | - | - | TRBV6-1 | CASSPYSGANALTF | TGTGCCAGCAGTCCTTACTCTGGGGCCAACGCCCTGACTTTC
TRBJ1-2 | - | - | TRBV2 | CASSLTGPVHGYTF | TGTGCCAGCAGCCTAACAGGACCCGTTCACGGCTACACCTTC
TRBJ2-1 | few | TRBD2 | TRBV4-2 | CASSHDLAGVSNEQFF | TGTGCCAGCAGCCATGACCTAGCGGGAGTAAGCAATGAGCAGTTCTTC
TRBJ1-5 | - | - | TRBV2 | CATHLTGKRQPQHF | TGTGCCACCCATTTGACGGGGAAGCGTCAGCCCCAGCATTTT
TRBJ2-4 | - | TRBD2 | TRBV5-1 | CASSIAGGPSQNIQYF | TGCGCCAGCAGCATAGCGGGAGGGCCCAGCCAAAACATTCAGTACTTC
TRBJ2-1 | - | TRBD1 | TRBV5-1 | CASSRDRGYNEQFF | TGCGCCAGCAGCAGGGACAGGGGATACAATGAGCAGTTCTTC
TRBJ1-2 | few | - | TRBV19 | CASSSLTVEGGYTF | TGTGCCAGTAGTTCCCTCACGGTCGAGGGTGGCTACACCTTC
TRBJ2-1 | - | - | TRBV19 | CASSIRSLSEQFF | TGTGCCAGTAGTATTCGGAGCCTCAGTGAGCAGTTCTTC
TRBJ2-3 | - | TRBD2 | TRBV7-9 | CASSLEGLAVVRDTQYF | TGTGCCAGCAGCTTAGAAGGGCTAGCGGTTGTTAGAGATACGCAGTATTTT
TRBJ2-7 | - | TRBD2 | TRBV28 | CASRPLAAEQYF | TGTGCCAGCAGACCACTAGCGGCGGAGCAGTACTTC
TRBJ2-7 | - | TRBD2 | TRBV29-1 | CSVGTSGTYEQYF | TGCAGCGTGGGGACTAGCGGGACCTACGAGCAGTACTTC
TRBJ2-3 | - | - | TRBV2 | CASSGTPLEWGHSTDTQYF | TGTGCCAGCAGTGGAACCCCGTTGGAATGGGGGCACAGCACAGATACGCAGTATTTT
TRBJ2-3 | - | - | TRBV18 | CASSPSADTQYF | TGTGCCAGCTCACCGAGCGCAGATACGCAGTATTTT
TRBJ2-7 | - | - | TRBV2 | CASSETKYIYEQYF | TGTGCCAGCAGTGAGACAAAATATATCTACGAGCAGTACTTC
TRBJ2-2 | - | - | TRBV6-1 | CASSELTKNTGELFF | TGTGCCAGCAGTGAACTAACTAAGAACACCGGGGAGCTGTTTTTT
TRBJ2-7 | - | - | TRBV5-4 | CASSLPSSYEQYF | TGTGCCAGCAGCTTGCCTAGCTCCTACGAGCAGTACTTC
TRBJ1-2 | - | - | TRBV21-1 | CASSKTGDRDYGYTF | TGTGCCAGCAGCAAAACCGGGGACAGGGACTATGGCTACACCTTC
TRBJ1-2 | - | - | TRBV11-1 | CASSLAGANYGYTF | TGTGCCAGCAGCTTAGCAGGGGCTAACTATGGCTACACCTTC
TRBJ2-5 | - | TRBD2 | TRBV6-5 | CASSYSGTSGSQTQYF | TGTGCCAGCAGTTACTCCGGGACTAGCGGGAGTCAGACCCAGTACTTC
TRBJ2-3 | - | - | TRBV29-1 | CSVSSTSVLTDTQYF | TGCAGCGTTAGTTCGACATCAGTACTCACAGATACGCAGTATTTT
TRBJ2-2 | - | - | TRBV9 | CASSAGLTNTGELFF | TGTGCCAGCAGCGCCGGACTAACGAACACCGGGGAGCTGTTTTTT
TRBJ2-3 | - | TRBD2 | TRBV29-1 | CSPVSGGLAGYPPSTDTQYF | TGCAGCCCCGTCTCCGGGGGACTAGCGGGTTACCCTCCTAGCACAGATACGCAGTATTTT
TRBJ1-5 | - | TRBD1 | TRBV9 | CASSADRGDQPQHF | TGTGCCAGCAGCGCGGACAGGGGAGATCAGCCCCAGCATTTT
TRBJ1-3 | - | - | TRBV7-3 | CASSYAGSGNTIYF | TGTGCCAGCAGCTACGCAGGCTCTGGAAACACCATATATTTT
TRBJ1-5 | few | - | TRBV6-6 | CASRLGGSNQPQHF | TGTGCCTCCCGTTTGGGGGGAAGCAATCAGCCCCAGCATTTT
TRBJ2-7 | - | TRBD2 | TRBV6-5 | CASSYSKLAGGYEQYF | TGTGCCAGCAGTTACTCGAAACTAGCGGGAGGCTACGAGCAGTACTTC
TRBJ1-4 | - | TRBD1 | TRBV10-2 | CASRDTGDWDEKLFF | TGCGCCAGCAGAGATACAGGGGATTGGGATGAAAAACTGTTTTTT
TRBJ2-1 | - | TRBD1 | TRBV15 | CATSTELGGRQGGHEQFF | TGTGCCACCAGCACCGAACTTGGTGGTAGACAGGGGGGTCATGAGCAGTTCTTC
TRBJ2-7 | - | - | TRBV5-5 | CASSLPRWGSSYEQYF | TGTGCCAGCAGCTTACCCCGCTGGGGCAGCTCCTACGAGCAGTACTTC
TRBJ2-1 | - | - | TRBV19 | CASSADWRDDKKQFF | TGTGCCAGTAGTGCCGATTGGCGGGATGATAAGAAGCAGTTCTTC
TRBJ2-4 | - | - | TRBV28 | CASSSRVLAKNIQYF | TGTGCCAGCAGTTCGCGAGTTCTAGCCAAAAACATTCAGTACTTC
TRBJ1-2 | - | TRBD1 | TRBV4-1 | CASSQDQTGGAIYYGYTF | TGCGCCAGCAGCCAAGATCAGACAGGGGGCGCGATTTATTATGGCTACACCTTC
TRBJ2-7 | few | TRBD2 | TRBV5-6 | CASSLALAGVYEQYF | TGTGCCAGCAGCTTAGCCCTAGCGGGAGTCTACGAGCAGTACTTC
TRBJ2-7 | - | - | TRBV10-2 | CASRGSSYEQYF | TGCGCCAGCCGGGGGAGTTCCTACGAGCAGTACTTC